These 11 T cell receptor beta chains were all obtained from the same sample, sequenced in a study of blood T cell repertoires in COVID-19. Here immunoSEQ multiplex PCR was the method, and the copy in TCRdb shows in-frame clones only, minus some. The sample records 75,000 to 95,000 clones, roughly 87% being singletons. Material for sequencing was peripheral blood. The receptors here all came from a man aged 60 to 69 with acute or convalescent COVID-19.

In DNA form, the CDR3 reads TGTGCCACCAGCAGAGACTTTGACAGGGCGGGAGGGGCCAACGTCCTGACTTTC. Translating it yields CATSRDFDRAGGANVLTF. The chain uses TRBV15 and TRBJ2-6, with D tentatively TRBD1 (7 bases). CDR3 length: 18 amino acids. Germline-derived CDR1 and CDR2 are LNHNV and YYDKDF (reference sequence). V lost 0 bases and J 4 bases, leaving 16 bases between the germline ends.

This clone was counted once. The chain couples TRBV3-1 (or the pseudogene TRBV3-2) to TRBJ1-2; TRBD1 aligns across 7 bases. The germline V gene encodes CDR1 LGHDT and CDR2 YNNKEL (reference sequence). J gave up 7 bases and V 4 bases, and 3 bases lay outside the gene matches. This CDR3 is built from 12 residues. The CDR3 spells CASSLRQGGYTF. The DNA for the CDR3 is TGTGCCAGCAGCCTGCGACAGGGTGGCTACACCTTC.

In its sample, this clone was seen once. The gene calls are TRBV5-1 and TRBJ2-5; maybe TRBD1 (6 bases). V was cut by 0 bases and J by 5 bases, with 14 bases left in between. Germline V gives CDR1 SGHRS, CDR2 YFSETQ. This CDR3 spans 15 amino acids. The CDR3 nucleotides read TGCGCCAGCAGCTTGGACGGTAGAAGGGGGGAGACCCAGTACTTC. Protein product: CASSLDGRRGETQYF.

The chain employs TRBV27 and TRBJ2-5; 11 bases line up with TRBD1. CDR3 length: 14 amino acids. V lost 6 bases, J lost 7 bases, and 7 bases stayed unmatched. Germline CDR1 reads MNHEY; CDR2 reads SMNVEV (reference sequence). CDR3 coding DNA: TGTGCCAGCAGAATGGGACAGGGGGTTGGGACCCAGTACTTC. Translation: CASRMGQGVGTQYF.

V is TRBV15 and J is TRBJ2-1; 13 nucleotides line up with TRBD2. J gave up 0 bases and V 4 bases, and 12 bases lay outside the gene matches. Per the germline V gene, CDR1 is LNHNV and CDR2 is YYDKDF (reference sequence). There are 20 residues in the CDR3. The CDR3 DNA reads TGTGCCACCAGCAAGAGATGGCGGACTAGCGGGAGAAGCTCCTACAATGAGCAGTTCTTC. It specifies CATSKRWRTSGRSSYNEQFF.

The chain combines TRBV15 with TRBJ2-5; 8 positions match TRBD2. The J segment lost 5 bases and the V segment lost 0 bases, leaving 5 bases of the junction unmatched. The CDR3 sequence is 15 residues long. Germline loops: CDR1 LNHNV, CDR2 YYDKDF (reference sequence). Here the CDR3 reads CATSREAGVRETQYF. As DNA, the CDR3 is TGTGCCACCAGCAGAGAAGCGGGGGTACGGGAGACCCAGTACTTC.

The chain joins TRBV23-1 to TRBJ1-6, with a weak D call TRBD1 (6 bases). TRBV23-1 is given ORF status, its function remaining uncertain. V gave up 2 bases and J gave up 1 base, with 9 bases separating them. This CDR3 region has 16 residues. The CDR3 DNA sequence: TGCGCCAGCAGTCAAACCGGGACATCCTATAATTCACCCCTCCACTTT. Translating gives CASSQTGTSYNSPLHF.

The chain couples TRBV3-1 (or the pseudogene TRBV3-2) to TRBJ2-3; tentative D call: TRBD2 (7 bases). Germline CDR1 is LGHDT and CDR2 is YNNKEL (reference sequence). V dropped 2 bases and J dropped 1 base, with 16 bases sitting between them. The CDR3 extends over 17 amino acids. The CDR3 DNA is TGTGCCAGCAGCCAAACCGGGGGGCTCCTCGGCACAGATACGCAGTATTTT. Translation gives CASSQTGGLLGTDTQYF.

This clone was observed a few times. CDR3 coding DNA: TGTGCCAGTAGCCCCGGAACAGGGGGTGACTATAATGAAAAACTGTTTTTT. It codes for CASSPGTGGDYNEKLFF. This rearrangement joins TRBV19 to TRBJ1-4; 8 nucleotides match TRBD1. V shed 6 bases and J 4 bases; nucleotides not matched to a gene: 13. CDR1 and CDR2 from the germline V gene are LNHDA and SQIVND (reference sequence). The CDR3 consists of 17 residues.

This clone occurred a few times. The genes are TRBV2 and TRBJ1-5; TRBD1 matches at 7 bases. V lost 4 bases and J lost 0; bases outside the gene matches: 6. CDR1 and CDR2 (germline): SNHLY, FYNNEI. The CDR3 covers 16 residues. The CDR3 nucleotides are TGTGCCAGCAGTGCAGGGACAGCTTATAGCAATCAGCCCCAGCATTTT. It specifies CASSAGTAYSNQPQHF.

The table lists this clone with a count of one. The chain has TRBV30 and TRBJ2-1; tentatively, D is TRBD2 (5 bases). Germline lookup yields CDR1 GTSNPN and CDR2 SVGIG (reference sequence). CDR3 length: 11 residues. V lost 3 bases to trimming and J lost 10 bases, with 10 bases between them. The DNA for the CDR3 is TGTGCCTGGAGCGAGGGCATCGAGCAGTTCTTC. This translates into CAWSEGIEQFF.